These T cell receptor beta chains were read from a single sample in a study of cytomegalovirus exposure and HLA in healthy donors. TCRdb keeps only in-frame clones here, not all; method: immunoSEQ multiplex PCR. The repertoire holds fewer than 200,000 clones, 80% to 90% seen once, with about 0.77% in the top ten. The sequencing input was PBMCs. The receptors here all came from a woman in her late teens or twenties in good health and CMV-seronegative. The CDR3 runs from the conserved cysteine through the conserved F or W. Each record gives: D gene, clone size, J gene, V gene, CDR3 DNA, CDR3 protein. D genes are given only for firm matches. Where a row states a size, it is once, few, many or the class of an expanded clone; other rows omit it.

TRBD2,NA,TRBJ2-1,TRBV5-1,TGCGCCAGCAGCAGTTATCCGGGGGGGTACAATGAGCAGTTCTTC,CASSSYPGGYNEQFF
NA,NA,TRBJ1-4,TRBV11-3,TGTGCCAGCAGCTTAGTTCAGGGCTCTAATGAAAAACTGTTTTTT,CASSLVQGSNEKLFF
NA,NA,TRBJ2-4,TRBV28,TGTGCCAGCAGACAGGGCGGGTGGGACATTCAGTACTTC,CASRQGGWDIQYF
NA,NA,TRBJ1-1,TRBV5-1,TGCGCCAGCAGGATAGACAGCCGGAACACTGAAGCTTTCTTT,CASRIDSRNTEAFF
NA,NA,TRBJ2-5,TRBV27,TGTGCCAGCGCCTCCGGGACTCGTAACGATGAGACCCAGTACTTC,CASASGTRNDETQYF
TRBD1,NA,TRBJ1-2,TRBV19,TGTGCCAGTAGTCTGGGACAGCTAATCGGCTATGGCTACACCTTC,CASSLGQLIGYGYTF
NA,NA,TRBJ1-1,TRBV6-1,TGTGCCAGCAGTGATCAGGGTTGGACTGAAGCTTTCTTT,CASSDQGWTEAFF
NA,NA,TRBJ1-2,TRBV19,TGTGCCAGTAGTATAGGAATACGAGGGTATGGCTACACCTTC,CASSIGIRGYGYTF
TRBD2,NA,TRBJ2-1,TRBV10-3,TGTGCCATCAGTGGAAGGACTAGCGGGAGCCTAAAATCCTACAATGAGCAGTTCTTC,CAISGRTSGSLKSYNEQFF
NA,NA,TRBJ1-2,TRBV4-1,TGCGCCAGCAGTCAAGGCGCAGGTAGCTATGGCTACACCTTC,CASSQGAGSYGYTF
NA,NA,TRBJ2-1,TRBV28,TGTGCCAGCAGTTTATCGGGGGACAGCCTCTACAATGAGCAGTTCTTC,CASSLSGDSLYNEQFF
TRBD1,NA,TRBJ1-6,TRBV13,TGTGCCAGCAGCTTCTCAGACAGGGTCTACTCACCCCTCCACTTT,CASSFSDRVYSPLHF
NA,NA,TRBJ2-2,TRBV7-2,TGTGCCAGCAGCTTATTTAACCTTCGACAGGTGCACGGGGAGCTGTTTTTT,CASSLFNLRQVHGELFF
NA,once,TRBJ2-7,TRBV29-1,TGCAGCGTTCGGGACACCGCCCTGGCTGGGACCTACGAGCAGTACTTC,CSVRDTALAGTYEQYF
TRBD1,NA,TRBJ1-4,TRBV5-4,TGTGCCAGCTCACGGACAGGGGGAGGTAATAATGAAAAACTGTTTTTT,CASSRTGGGNNEKLFF
TRBD1,once,TRBJ1-2,TRBV25-1,TGTGCCAGCAGTGAATGGGACAGGGGAAGAAGTGGCTACACCTTC,CASSEWDRGRSGYTF
NA,NA,TRBJ1-5,TRBV19,TGTGCCAGTAGTATAGTAGGCAAGACTGGGAATCAGCCCCAGCATTTT,CASSIVGKTGNQPQHF
TRBD1,NA,TRBJ1-5,TRBV6-6,TGTGCCAGCAGTTCCACCATGGACAGGGCTCAGCCCCAGCATTTT,CASSSTMDRAQPQHF
NA,NA,TRBJ2-5,TRBV28,TGTGCCAGCCAGAAAATCCAAGAGACCCAGTACTTC,CASQKIQETQYF
TRBD2,few,TRBJ2-7,TRBV5-4,TGTGCCAGCAGCTCGGGACTAGCGGGAACGCCTCGCGAGCAGTACTTC,CASSSGLAGTPREQYF
NA,NA,TRBJ2-1,TRBV28,TGTGCCAGCCCCCCAAACCGGGACTGGACCTACAATGAGCAGTTCTTC,CASPPNRDWTYNEQFF
NA,once,TRBJ2-1,TRBV21-1,TGTGCCAGCAGCAAAGGGGTAGGGGTAAATGAGCAGTTCTTC,CASSKGVGVNEQFF
TRBD2,NA,TRBJ2-1,TRBV4-1,TGCGCCAGCAGCCAAGCCCCCGGGACTAGCGGGAGTTATGAGCAGTTCTTC,CASSQAPGTSGSYEQFF
TRBD1,NA,TRBJ2-7,TRBV9,TGTGCCAGCAGCGTAGGGACAGGACAGGGCAAGCAGTACTTC,CASSVGTGQGKQYF
NA,NA,TRBJ2-3,TRBV19,TGTGCCAGTAGTATTCGGCGAAGCGGTAGGGATACGCAGTATTTT,CASSIRRSGRDTQYF
NA,NA,TRBJ1-1,TRBV15,TGTGCCACCAGCAGCGAGGGAGGGTACATTGAAGCTTTCTTT,CATSSEGGYIEAFF
TRBD1,NA,TRBJ2-7,TRBV6-1,TGTGCCAGCAGTGCAGGGGGAGATGACTACGAGCAGTACTTC,CASSAGGDDYEQYF
NA,NA,TRBJ2-1,TRBV12-5,TGTGCTAGTGGTTTGCGCGAGAAACCCGCTGAGCAGTTCTTC,CASGLREKPAEQFF
NA,NA,TRBJ1-2,TRBV7-2,TGTGCCAGCGGTCGCGGGTATGGCTACACCTTC,CASGRGYGYTF
NA,once,TRBJ1-5,TRBV7-9,TGTTCCAGCAGCTTCTTTTGGGGGGAAGGCAATCAGCCCCAGCATTTT,CSSSFFWGEGNQPQHF
NA,NA,TRBJ2-7,TRBV7-9,TGTGCCAGCTGGCACACTAACTCCTACGAGCAGTACTTC,CASWHTNSYEQYF
TRBD2,few,TRBJ2-1,TRBV6-7,TGTGCCAGCAGACGGACTAGCGGGAGCTACTACAATGAGCAGTTCTTC,CASRRTSGSYYNEQFF
TRBD2,NA,TRBJ2-1,TRBV30,TGTGCCTGGGACATTGGACTAGCGGGGAACAATGAGCAGTTCTTC,CAWDIGLAGNNEQFF
TRBD2,NA,TRBJ2-3,TRBV9,TGTGCCAGCAGCGTAGGAGGAGCGGGAGGGGACCTTCATACGCAGTATTTT,CASSVGGAGGDLHTQYF
TRBD2,NA,TRBJ2-7,TRBV5-6,TGTGCCAGCAGCTCGACTAGCGGCAGTCCTGGCGACTTC,CASSSTSGSPGDF
NA,NA,TRBJ2-7,TRBV4-1,TGCGCCAGCGCCGGCGGGACGGTAAGCCCTCGGTACGAGCAGTACTTC,CASAGGTVSPRYEQYF
NA,once,TRBJ1-3,TRBV7-9,TGTGCCAGCCAGTCGGTCCCGAGGAACACCATATATTTT,CASQSVPRNTIYF
NA,once,TRBJ1-3,TRBV7-8,TGTGCCAGCAGGCAGGGGCGCTTTTCTGGAAACACCATATATTTT,CASRQGRFSGNTIYF
TRBD1,NA,TRBJ2-1,TRBV28,TGTGCCAGCAGTCCCCCGGGACAGGGGACTACCAATGAGCAGTTCTTC,CASSPPGQGTTNEQFF
NA,few,TRBJ2-7,TRBV7-8,TGTGCCAGCAGCTTAGGGTCCCAGGGAACACTCACCTACGAGCAGTACTTC,CASSLGSQGTLTYEQYF
TRBD1,NA,TRBJ2-7,TRBV2,TGTGCCAGCAGTGAACAGGGACAGGGGCACGAGCAGTACTTC,CASSEQGQGHEQYF
NA,NA,TRBJ2-5,TRBV28,TGTGCCAGCAGTCGGGGCCAAGAGACCCAGTACTTC,CASSRGQETQYF
TRBD1,NA,TRBJ2-4,TRBV4-3,TGCGCCAGCAGTGACAGGGGGAACATTCAGTACTTC,CASSDRGNIQYF
TRBD1,NA,TRBJ1-2,TRBV7-9,TGTGCCAGCAGCTTATCCGGGACAGGGGGCTATGGCTACACCTTC,CASSLSGTGGYGYTF
NA,NA,TRBJ2-2,TRBV7-9,TGTGCCAGCAGCCCCTCTTCGGGACAGAACACCGGGGAGCTGTTTTTT,CASSPSSGQNTGELFF